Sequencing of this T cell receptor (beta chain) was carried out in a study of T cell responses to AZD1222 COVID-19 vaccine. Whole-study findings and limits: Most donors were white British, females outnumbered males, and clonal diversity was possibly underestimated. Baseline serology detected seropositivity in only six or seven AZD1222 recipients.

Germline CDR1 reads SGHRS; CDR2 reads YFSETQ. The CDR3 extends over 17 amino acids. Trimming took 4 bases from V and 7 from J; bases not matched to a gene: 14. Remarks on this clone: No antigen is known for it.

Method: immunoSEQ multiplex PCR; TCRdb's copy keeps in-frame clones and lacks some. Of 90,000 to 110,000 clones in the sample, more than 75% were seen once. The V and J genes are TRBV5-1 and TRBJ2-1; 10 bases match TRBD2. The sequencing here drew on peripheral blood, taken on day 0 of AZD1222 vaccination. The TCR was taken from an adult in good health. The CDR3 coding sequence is TGCGCCAGCAGCATAACCGTAGCGGGGGGACTGGGAAATGAGCAGTTCTTC. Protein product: CASSITVAGGLGNEQFF.